The present T cell receptor beta chain was sequenced within a study of cytomegalovirus exposure and HLA in healthy donors. Points from the study as a whole: Association with HLA alleles at 0.05 false discovery rate was found for 15,000 to 20,000 TCR beta sequences in a later analysis. Productive status was seen about 90% or about 30% of the time for most TCR beta V segments in an earlier analysis.

CDR3 size: 15 residues. Trimming took 2 bases from V and 8 from J; bases not matched to a gene: 9. Looked up from germline, CDR1 is SGHRS and CDR2 is YFSETQ. The PCR contained 60 Vbeta and 13 Jbeta primers. Assay: immunoSEQ multiplex PCR; the TCRdb copy retains only in-frame clones and omits some. The data contain about 160,000 clones, about 72% of them singletons. With regard to this clone: Its antigen remains unidentified.

The TCR was taken from a man between 60 and 75 years old in good health and CMV-seronegative. This rearrangement joins TRBV5-1 to TRBJ1-4; 7 bases line up with TRBD1. Sample: PBMCs. Here the CDR3 DNA reads TGCGCCAGCAGCTTCGGGACAGACTTAATCGAAAAACTGTTTTTT. It translates to CASSFGTDLIEKLFF.